The sequence of this T cell receptor (beta chain) was determined in a study of blood T cell repertoires in COVID-19. Cohorts were assigned according to the clinical history that participants reported. In Cohort 3, a recovered donor had either two negative PCRs, clearance, or symptom resolution. Generated by immunoSEQ multiplex PCR, the TCRdb table keeps only in-frame clones and is missing some. The data hold about 160,000 clones, with over 70% observed a single time. The sequencing sample was made of PBMCs or T cells enriched from blood (not recorded which). The receptor was isolated from a woman between 55 and 75 years old who had recovered from COVID-19.

CDR3: CASSSWDRDLPYEQYF. CDR3 bases: TGTGCCAGCAGCTCCTGGGACAGGGACCTTCCCTACGAGCAGTACTTC. The chain combines TRBV7-9 with TRBJ2-7; 9 positions match TRBD1. J was trimmed by 2 bases and V by 4 bases; bases with no gene match: 9. CDR1 is SEHNR, CDR2 FQNEAQ, per germline (reference sequence). The CDR3 has 16 amino acids. The whole variable domain, filled in from reference TRBV7-9 and TRBJ2-7, reads DTGVSQNPRHKITKRGQNVTFRCDPISEHNRLYWYRQTLGQGPEFLTYFQNEAQLEKSRLLSDRFSAERPKGSFSTLEIQRTEQGDSAMYLCASSSWDRDLPYEQYFGPGTRLTVT.